The next 16 T cell receptor beta chains were all read from a single sample in a study of cytomegalovirus exposure and HLA in healthy donors. The PCR contained 60 Vbeta and 13 Jbeta primers. Here immunoSEQ multiplex PCR was the method, and the copy in TCRdb shows in-frame clones only, minus some. The repertoire holds around 100,000 clones, with about 74% as singletons. Specimen: PBMCs. The receptor source for this set is a man aged 30 to 45 in good health and CMV-seropositive.

This chain uses TRBV6-1 with TRBJ1-1, with D uncertain. CDR1 and CDR2 from the germline V gene are MNHNS and SASEGT. Trimming removed 1 base from V and 0 bases from J, with 12 bases in between. The CDR3 runs to 16 residues. The CDR3 region has the DNA TGTGCCAGCAGTGAAGGGGCTTGGGTCCTGAACACTGAAGCTTTCTTT. This codes for CASSEGAWVLNTEAFF.

This rearrangement joins TRBV5-1 to TRBJ2-3; 10 nucleotides line up with TRBD2. Trimming cost V 0 bases and J 8 bases; bases outside gene matches: 12. The CDR3 is made up of 17 amino acids. CDR1 is SGHRS, CDR2 YFSETQ, per germline. CDR3 loop: CASSLGVAGGLRGTQYF. CDR3 DNA sequence: TGCGCCAGCAGCTTGGGAGTAGCGGGGGGCCTCAGAGGTACGCAGTATTTT.

The CDR3 is CASSREPPSGGDTQYF. The CDR3, as DNA: TGTGCCAGCAGCCGGGAGCCTCCTAGCGGGGGAGATACGCAGTATTTT. The genes are TRBV5-4 and TRBJ2-3; TRBD2 matches 10 bases. The ends lost 4 bases at V and 5 bases at J; junction bases unmatched: 10. The CDR3 sequence is 16 residues long. Germline values: CDR1 SGHNT, CDR2 YYREEE (reference sequence). Supplemented by reference TRBV5-4 and TRBJ2-3, the full variable domain reads ETGVTQSPTHLIKTRGQQVTLRCSSQSGHNTVSWYQQALGQGPQFIFQYYREEENGRGNFPPRFSGLQFPNYSSELNVNALELDDSALYLCASSREPPSGGDTQYFGPGTRLTVL.

V is TRBV30 and J is TRBJ2-1; 12 bases map to TRBD2. CDR3 size: 20 residues. CDR1 GTSNPN and CDR2 SVGIG come from the germline V gene (reference sequence). The ends lost 0 bases at V and 5 bases at J; junction bases unmatched: 17. The CDR3 DNA sequence: TGTGCCTGGAGTGTACTGATTTGGAGGGAATCTAGCGGGGGGGACAATGAGCAGTTCTTC. It is translated as CAWSVLIWRESSGGDNEQFF.

This clone was recorded many times. The rearrangement uses TRBV4-1 and TRBJ1-3, with D unresolved. Between the trimmed V and J ends, which lost 3 bases and 4 bases, there was a span of 16 bases. The CDR3 totals 16 residues. Looked up from germline, CDR1 is MGHRA and CDR2 is YSYEKL. The CDR3 nucleotides read TGCGCCAGCAGCCAGGCCCAGCGCGGTAGCGGAAACACCATATATTTT. Translation gives CASSQAQRGSGNTIYF.

Concerning this clone: The junction and the germline gene differ at one end; a read error may be behind it. Within the sample, other DNA sequences also encode this same CDR3. The CDR3 loop is CASSVAGGTDTQYF. For the CDR3, the DNA is TGTGCCAGCAGTGTGGCGGGGGGCACAGATACACAGTATTTT. The chain carries TRBV2 and TRBJ2-3; 8 nucleotides match TRBD2. This CDR3 comprises 14 residues. Germline CDR1 SNHLY, CDR2 FYNNEI.

As to this clone: Other DNA sequences in this sample translate to the same CDR3. The chain couples TRBV5-1 to TRBJ1-1; D perhaps matches TRBD1 (6 bases). Germline-derived CDR1 and CDR2 are SGHRS and YFSETQ. The CDR3 sequence is 14 residues long. Trimming left V 0 bases short and J 5 bases short, with 11 bases between. CDR3: CASSLAQGGTEAFF. CDR3 sequence (DNA): TGCGCCAGCAGCTTGGCACAGGGAGGGACTGAAGCTTTCTTT.

The chain employs TRBV5-4 and TRBJ2-3; possible D gene TRBD2, 5 bases. The germline CDR1 and CDR2 sequences are SGHNT and YYREEE (reference sequence). This CDR3 region has 14 residues. V dropped 3 bases and J dropped 5 bases, with 13 bases sitting between them. DNA of the CDR3: TGTGCCAGCAGCTCGGACTCGGGGAGAGATACGCAGTATTTT. It yields the protein CASSSDSGRDTQYF. The entire variable domain, with the rest obtained from reference TRBV5-4 and TRBJ2-3, is as follows: ETGVTQSPTHLIKTRGQQVTLRCSSQSGHNTVSWYQQALGQGPQFIFQYYREEENGRGNFPPRFSGLQFPNYSSELNVNALELDDSALYLCASSSDSGRDTQYFGPGTRLTVL.

This clone came up a few times. CDR3 bases: TGTGCCAGCAGCTTAATGTGGGGGGGCGCGAGGACTGAAGCTTTCTTT. Encoded protein: CASSLMWGGARTEAFF. The V gene is TRBV7-9, the J gene TRBJ1-1, with D possibly TRBD1 on 6 matching bases. Trimming left V 2 bases short and J 5 bases short, with 18 bases between. The CDR3 totals 16 residues. Germline CDR1 is SEHNR and CDR2 is FQNEAQ (reference sequence). The whole variable domain, remainder taken from reference TRBV7-9 and TRBJ1-1, is DTGVSQNPRHKITKRGQNVTFRCDPISEHNRLYWYRQTLGQGPEFLTYFQNEAQLEKSRLLSDRFSAERPKGSFSTLEIQRTEQGDSAMYLCASSLMWGGARTEAFFGQGTRLTVV.

CDR3 amino acids: CASSLFGQAGDTQYF. DNA of the CDR3: TGTGCCAGCAGTCTGTTCGGACAGGCAGGTGATACGCAGTATTTT. This chain uses TRBV28 with TRBJ2-3; TRBD1 agrees at 7 bases. Germline values: CDR1 MDHEN, CDR2 SYDVKM. The CDR3 totals 15 residues. The J segment lost 6 bases and the V segment lost 5 bases, leaving 11 bases of the junction unmatched. Using reference TRBV28 and TRBJ2-3 for the parts outside the CDR3, the full variable domain is DVKVTQSSRYLVKRTGEKVFLECVQDMDHENMFWYRQDPGLGLRLIYFSYDVKMKEKGDIPEGYSVSREKKERFSLILESASTNQTSMYLCASSLFGQAGDTQYFGPGTRLTVL.

This chain joins TRBV5-4 and TRBJ2-5; 8 bases map to TRBD2. Germline V gene data show CDR1 as SGHNT and CDR2 as YYREEE (reference sequence). After removal of 4 bases from V and 5 bases from J, the junction contained 7 bases not matched to a gene. The CDR3 runs 14 residues. For the CDR3, the DNA is TGTGCCAGCAGCAGCCTTCTAGCGGGCGAGACCCAGTACTTC. Protein product: CASSSLLAGETQYF.

This rearrangement joins TRBV29-1 to TRBJ1-5; possible D gene TRBD1, 6 bases. V lost 4 bases to trimming and J lost 5 bases, with 15 bases between them. The CDR3 is made up of 14 amino acids. The germline CDR1 and CDR2 sequences are SQVTM and ANQGSEA. The CDR3 spells CSVGGLSGDQPQHF. CDR3 nucleotides: TGCAGCGTTGGAGGTCTCTCAGGGGATCAGCCCCAGCATTTT. The entire variable domain, with the rest obtained from reference TRBV29-1 and TRBJ1-5, is as follows: SAVISQKPSRDICQRGTSLTIQCQVDSQVTMMFWYRQQPGQSLTLIATANQGSEATYESGFVIDKFPISRPNLTFSTLTVSNMSPEDSSIYLCSVGGLSGDQPQHFGDGTRLSIL.

The chain carries TRBV12-5 and TRBJ2-1; TRBD2 aligns across 9 bases. V was pared by 1 base and J by 9 bases, with 1 base of the junction left unmatched. Germline lookup yields CDR1 LGHNT and CDR2 FRNRAP. The CDR3 runs to 13 residues. The CDR3, as DNA: TGTGCTAGTGGTTTGGGCGGGGGGGCTGAGCAGTTCTTC. Translated: CASGLGGGAEQFF.

The rearrangement links TRBV11-2 to TRBJ1-2; D not certain. This CDR3 has 15 amino acids. Between the trimmed V and J ends, which lost 4 bases and 2 bases, there was a span of 14 bases. From germline, CDR1 is SGHAT and CDR2 FQNNGV. The CDR3 is CASSSRKLWNYGYTF. The DNA of the CDR3 is TGTGCCAGCAGCTCCCGAAAGCTCTGGAACTATGGCTACACCTTC. Supplemented by reference TRBV11-2 and TRBJ1-2, the full variable domain reads EAGVAQSPRYKIIEKRQSVAFWCNPISGHATLYWYQQILGQGPKLLIQFQNNGVVDDSQLPKDRFSAERLKGVDSTLKIQPAKLEDSAVYLCASSSRKLWNYGYTFGSGTRLTVV.

The J gene is TRBJ1-4, the V gene TRBV6-5, with D possibly matching TRBD1 (5 bases). CDR1 is MNHEY and CDR2 is SVGAGI in the germline V gene. V was trimmed by 6 bases and J by 7 bases, leaving 9 bases between them. This CDR3 is 12 amino acids long. The CDR3 DNA sequence: TGTGCCAGCAGGCAGGGCGGTGAAAAACTGTTTTTT. This encodes CASRQGGEKLFF.

The rearrangement uses TRBV9 and TRBJ2-1; TRBD2 matches at 7 bases. Germline trimming cut 4 bases from V and 4 bases from J; bases unmatched to any gene: 5. Germline CDR1 and CDR2: SGDLS and YYNGEE. The CDR3 is made up of 14 amino acids. The CDR3 reads CASSPRDYYNEQFF. DNA for the CDR3: TGTGCCAGCAGCCCCCGGGACTATTACAATGAGCAGTTCTTC.